This T cell receptor beta chain appears in the sequencing data of a study of shared clonotypes between healthy human individuals. Study as a whole: The cohort had two women and a few men, ages 18 to 49.

Replicate PCRs run on sorted subsets employed 200 ng DNA, approximately 30,000 T cell genomes. The assay was immunoSEQ multiplex PCR, and TCRdb's table has in-frame clones only and misses some. The table includes some 2 million clones, roughly 94% detected once. The CDR3 sequence is 15 residues long. Germline V CDR1 and CDR2: MDHEN, SYDVKM. V trimming: 6 bases; J trimming: 4 bases; junction bases outside the gene matches: 9. The naive CD8 subset, CD45RO-negative cells positively selected for CCR7, excluded terminally differentiated effector memory CD45RA+ cells. The sequence was collected from a young man in good health. The chain combines TRBV28 with TRBJ2-7, with 10 bases identical to TRBD1. The sample comprised naive CD8+ T cells sorted from blood. CDR3 sequence: CASSPGTGVRYEQYF. DNA for the CDR3: TGTGCCAGCAGCCCTGGGACAGGGGTAAGGTACGAGCAGTACTTC.